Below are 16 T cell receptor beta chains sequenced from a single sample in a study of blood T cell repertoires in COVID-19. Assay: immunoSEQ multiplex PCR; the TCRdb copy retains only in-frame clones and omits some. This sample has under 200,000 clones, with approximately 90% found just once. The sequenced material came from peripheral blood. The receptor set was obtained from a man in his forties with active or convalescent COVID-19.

CDR3: CATRDRGVTDTQYF. CDR3 in DNA: TGTGCCACCAGGGACAGGGGGGTTACAGATACGCAGTATTTT. The chain couples TRBV6-5 to TRBJ2-3, with 11 bases aligning to TRBD1. Germline CDR1 reads MNHEY; CDR2 reads SVGAGI. The CDR3 contains 14 residues. After removal of 10 bases from V and 3 bases from J, the junction contained 6 bases not matched to a gene.

As DNA, the CDR3 is TGTGCCAGCACCTCACAGGGTCGTGTCACTGAAGCTTTCTTT. Residues: CASTSQGRVTEAFF. This chain connects TRBV27 to TRBJ1-1, with D possibly TRBD1 on 6 matching bases. CDR1 and CDR2 (germline): MNHEY, SMNVEV (reference sequence). Trimming pared 7 bases from V and 4 bases from J, leaving 16 bases between. The CDR3 has 14 residues.

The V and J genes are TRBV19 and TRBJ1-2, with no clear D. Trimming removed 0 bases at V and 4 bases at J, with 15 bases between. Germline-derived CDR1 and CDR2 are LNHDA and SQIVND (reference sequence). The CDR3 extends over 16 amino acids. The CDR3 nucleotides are TGTGCCAGTAGTATAGATCAATCAATCCCGGGCTATGGCTACACCTTC. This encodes CASSIDQSIPGYGYTF.

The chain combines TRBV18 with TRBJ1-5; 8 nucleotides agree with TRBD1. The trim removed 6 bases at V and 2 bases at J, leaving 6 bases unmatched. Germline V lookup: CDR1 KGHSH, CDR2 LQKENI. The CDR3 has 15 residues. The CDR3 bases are TGTGCCAGCTCCGGGGAGACAGGGGGCAATCAGCCCCAGCATTTT. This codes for CASSGETGGNQPQHF.

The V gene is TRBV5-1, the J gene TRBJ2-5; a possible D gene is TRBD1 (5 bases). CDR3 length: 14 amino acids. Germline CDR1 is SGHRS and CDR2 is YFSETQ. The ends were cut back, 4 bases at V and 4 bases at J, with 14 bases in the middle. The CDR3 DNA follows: TGCGCCAGCAGCGTACCTGGGGCCGGAGAGACCCAGTACTTC. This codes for CASSVPGAGETQYF.

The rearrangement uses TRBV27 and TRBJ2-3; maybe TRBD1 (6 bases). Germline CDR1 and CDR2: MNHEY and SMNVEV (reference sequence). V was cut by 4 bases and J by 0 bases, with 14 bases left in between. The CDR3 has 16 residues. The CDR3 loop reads CASSSEDSPSTDTQYF. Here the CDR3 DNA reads TGTGCCAGCAGTTCAGAGGACAGCCCCAGCACAGATACGCAGTATTTT.

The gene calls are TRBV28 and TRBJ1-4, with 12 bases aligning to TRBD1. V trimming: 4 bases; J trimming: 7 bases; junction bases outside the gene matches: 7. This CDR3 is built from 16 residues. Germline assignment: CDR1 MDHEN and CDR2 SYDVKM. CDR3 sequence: CASSSSGTGGGEKLFF. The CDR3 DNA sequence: TGTGCCAGCAGTTCCTCCGGGACAGGGGGCGGTGAAAAACTGTTTTTT. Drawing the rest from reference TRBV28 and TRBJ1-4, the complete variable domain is DVKVTQSSRYLVKRTGEKVFLECVQDMDHENMFWYRQDPGLGLRLIYFSYDVKMKEKGDIPEGYSVSREKKERFSLILESASTNQTSMYLCASSSSGTGGGEKLFFGSGTQLSVL.

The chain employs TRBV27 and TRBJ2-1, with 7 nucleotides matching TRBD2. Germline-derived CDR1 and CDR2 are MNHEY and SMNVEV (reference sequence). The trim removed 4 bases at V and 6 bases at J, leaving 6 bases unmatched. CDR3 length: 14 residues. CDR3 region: CASSWTSRGNEQFF. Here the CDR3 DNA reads TGTGCCAGCAGTTGGACTAGTCGCGGCAATGAGCAGTTCTTC.

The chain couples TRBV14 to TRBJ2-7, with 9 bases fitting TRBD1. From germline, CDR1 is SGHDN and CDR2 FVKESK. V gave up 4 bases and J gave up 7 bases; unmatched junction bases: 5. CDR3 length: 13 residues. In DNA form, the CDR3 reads TGTGCCAGCAGCCTAATCGGACAGGGGGAGCAGTACTTC. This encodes CASSLIGQGEQYF.

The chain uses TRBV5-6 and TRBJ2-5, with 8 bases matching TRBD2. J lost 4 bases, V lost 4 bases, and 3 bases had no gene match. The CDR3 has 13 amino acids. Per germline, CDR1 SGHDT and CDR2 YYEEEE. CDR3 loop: CASSREGTETQYF. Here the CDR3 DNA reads TGTGCCAGCAGCCGGGAGGGCACAGAGACCCAGTACTTC. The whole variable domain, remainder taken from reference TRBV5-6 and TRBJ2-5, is DAGVTQSPTHLIKTRGQQVTLRCSPKSGHDTVSWYQQALGQGPQFIFQYYEEEERQRGNFPDRFSGHQFPNYSSELNVNALLLGDSALYLCASSREGTETQYFGPGTRLLVL.

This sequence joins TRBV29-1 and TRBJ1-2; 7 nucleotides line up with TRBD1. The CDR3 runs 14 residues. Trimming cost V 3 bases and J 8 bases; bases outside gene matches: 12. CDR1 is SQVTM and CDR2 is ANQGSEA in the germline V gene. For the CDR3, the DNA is TGCAGCGTTGATGTAAACAGGGGAGAGGGGGGCTACACCTTC. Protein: CSVDVNRGEGGYTF.

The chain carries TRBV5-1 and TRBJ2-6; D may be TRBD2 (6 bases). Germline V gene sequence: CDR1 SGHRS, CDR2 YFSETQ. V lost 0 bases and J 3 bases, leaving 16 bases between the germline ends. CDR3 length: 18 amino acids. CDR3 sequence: CASSLEPTGGVGANVLTF. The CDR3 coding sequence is TGCGCCAGCAGCTTGGAACCTACAGGAGGGGTTGGGGCCAACGTCCTGACTTTC.

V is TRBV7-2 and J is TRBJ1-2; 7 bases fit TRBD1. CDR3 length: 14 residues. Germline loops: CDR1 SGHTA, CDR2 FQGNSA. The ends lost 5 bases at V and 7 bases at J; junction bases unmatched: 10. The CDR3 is CASSITGARSGYTF. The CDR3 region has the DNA TGTGCCAGCAGCATAACAGGGGCGAGGAGTGGCTACACCTTC. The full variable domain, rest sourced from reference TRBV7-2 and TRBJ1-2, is GAGVSQSPSNKVTEKGKDVELRCDPISGHTALYWYRQSLGQGLEFLIYFQGNSAPDKSGLPSDRFSAERTGGSVSTLTIQRTQQEDSAVYLCASSITGARSGYTFGSGTRLTVV.

CDR3 coding DNA: TGTGCCACCAGTGACGGACAGGGTTTATGGGGCTACACCTTC. Its protein product is CATSDGQGLWGYTF. The rearrangement uses TRBV24-1 and TRBJ1-2; 8 bases are shared with TRBD1. Germline CDR1 reads KGHDR; CDR2 reads SFDVKD. This CDR3 is 14 amino acids long. V gave up 4 bases and J gave up 8 bases; unmatched junction bases: 8.

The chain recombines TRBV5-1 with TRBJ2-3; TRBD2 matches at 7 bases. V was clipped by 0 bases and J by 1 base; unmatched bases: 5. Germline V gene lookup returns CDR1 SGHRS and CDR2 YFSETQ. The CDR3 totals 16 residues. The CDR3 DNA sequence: TGCGCCAGCAGCTTGGCGCGGGGGAAGGGCACAGATACGCAGTATTTT. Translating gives CASSLARGKGTDTQYF.

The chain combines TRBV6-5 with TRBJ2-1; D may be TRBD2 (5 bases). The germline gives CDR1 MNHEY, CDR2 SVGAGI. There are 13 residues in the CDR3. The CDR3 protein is CGTGRASWNEQFF. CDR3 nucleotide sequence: TGTGGAACGGGGAGAGCGTCTTGGAATGAGCAGTTCTTC.